The rows below give T cell receptor beta chains drawn from one sample of a study of shared clonotypes between healthy human individuals. Assay used: immunoSEQ multiplex PCR; TCRdb lists only in-frame clones, some missing. The sample has over a million clones, 60% to 80% seen once. Sequencing was carried out using memory CD4+ T cells sorted from blood. The receptors originated from a young man in good health. Each CDR3 is given with its conserved first and last residue. D genes are given only for firm matches. Some rows have no size entry. The others give once, few or many, or a class for an expanded clone.

d_gene: .
j_gene: TRBJ2-7
v_gene: TRBV9
abundance: few
CDR3nt: TGTGCCAGCAGCGTAGAGAGCGAGACCTCCTACGAGCAGTACTTC
CDR3aa: CASSVESETSYEQYF

d_gene: TRBD2
j_gene: TRBJ2-1
v_gene: TRBV5-1
abundance: .
CDR3nt: TGCGCCAGCAGCAAAGGGACTAGCGGGTCCAATGAGCAGTTCTTC
CDR3aa: CASSKGTSGSNEQFF

d_gene: TRBD1
j_gene: TRBJ1-6
v_gene: TRBV7-2
abundance: .
CDR3nt: TGTGCCAGCAGCCTCCAACCCGGGACAGGAAATTCACCCCTCCACTTT
CDR3aa: CASSLQPGTGNSPLHF

d_gene: .
j_gene: TRBJ2-7
v_gene: TRBV19
abundance: .
CDR3nt: TGTGCCAGCCACGGGGCCAGCTCCTACGAGCAGTACTTC
CDR3aa: CASHGASSYEQYF

d_gene: TRBD1
j_gene: TRBJ2-7
v_gene: TRBV28
abundance: .
CDR3nt: TGTGCCAGCAGCCTGACAGGGATGTCCTACGAGCAGTACTTC
CDR3aa: CASSLTGMSYEQYF

d_gene: .
j_gene: TRBJ2-2
v_gene: TRBV10-1
abundance: .
CDR3nt: TGCGCCAGCCCACCTGGGGGGACCGGGGAGCTGTTTTTT
CDR3aa: CASPPGGTGELFF

d_gene: TRBD2
j_gene: TRBJ2-1
v_gene: TRBV4-2
abundance: once
CDR3nt: TGTGCCAGCAGCCCAGCGGGGGGTTACAATGAGCAGTTCTTC
CDR3aa: CASSPAGGYNEQFF

d_gene: .
j_gene: TRBJ1-5
v_gene: TRBV30
abundance: .
CDR3nt: TGTGCCTGGAGTCAGGGCCCCAATCAGCCCCAGCATTTT
CDR3aa: CAWSQGPNQPQHF

d_gene: .
j_gene: TRBJ1-1
v_gene: TRBV29-1
abundance: .
CDR3nt: TGCAGCGTGCCCTTGAACACTGAAGCTTTCTTT
CDR3aa: CSVPLNTEAFF

d_gene: .
j_gene: TRBJ1-6
v_gene: TRBV5-5
abundance: .
CDR3nt: TGTGCCAGCAGCTGGGACCCAATTAATTCACCCCTCCACTTT
CDR3aa: CASSWDPINSPLHF

d_gene: TRBD1
j_gene: TRBJ2-7
v_gene: TRBV10-3
abundance: .
CDR3nt: TGTGCCGGGTCCGGGACAGGGGGCTCCTACGAGCAGTACTTC
CDR3aa: CAGSGTGGSYEQYF

d_gene: TRBD1
j_gene: TRBJ2-4
v_gene: TRBV5-1
abundance: .
CDR3nt: TGCGCCAGCAGCTCGGGGACAGGGCAGGGGAACATTCAGTACTTC
CDR3aa: CASSSGTGQGNIQYF

d_gene: .
j_gene: TRBJ1-5
v_gene: TRBV19
abundance: .
CDR3nt: TGTGCCAGCCGGTGGGAGAGCAATCAGCCCCAGCATTTT
CDR3aa: CASRWESNQPQHF

d_gene: TRBD1
j_gene: TRBJ1-4
v_gene: TRBV30
abundance: few
CDR3nt: TGTGCCTGGGGGACAGCAACTAATGAAAAACTGTTTTTT
CDR3aa: CAWGTATNEKLFF

d_gene: TRBD1
j_gene: TRBJ1-2
v_gene: TRBV5-6
abundance: .
CDR3nt: TGTGCCAGCAGCCTAGCGGGCTACAGGGGGCATGGCTACACCTTC
CDR3aa: CASSLAGYRGHGYTF

d_gene: TRBD1
j_gene: TRBJ1-6
v_gene: TRBV5-1
abundance: .
CDR3nt: TGCGCCAGCAGCCCGGGGGACAGGGCGATCTCACCCCTCCACTTT
CDR3aa: CASSPGDRAISPLHF

d_gene: .
j_gene: TRBJ2-7
v_gene: TRBV5-1
abundance: .
CDR3nt: TGCGCCAGCAGCGTCGGGACAATCCCCCTCGAGCAGTACTTC
CDR3aa: CASSVGTIPLEQYF

d_gene: TRBD2
j_gene: TRBJ2-3
v_gene: TRBV5-1
abundance: once
CDR3nt: TGCGCCAGCAGCTTGGGACTAGCGGGGACTTCCACAGATACGCAGTATTTT
CDR3aa: CASSLGLAGTSTDTQYF

d_gene: TRBD1
j_gene: TRBJ2-7
v_gene: TRBV4-1
abundance: .
CDR3nt: TGCGCCAGCAGCCAATCGACAGGGGGGACCTACGAGCAGTACTTC
CDR3aa: CASSQSTGGTYEQYF

d_gene: TRBD1
j_gene: TRBJ1-2
v_gene: TRBV27
abundance: .
CDR3nt: TGTGCCAGCAGTTTACTGGGAACAGGGGTTGGCTACACCTTC
CDR3aa: CASSLLGTGVGYTF

d_gene: .
j_gene: TRBJ1-5
v_gene: TRBV10-3
abundance: .
CDR3nt: TGTGCCATCAGTGCCGGGGAAAATCAGCCCCAGCATTTT
CDR3aa: CAISAGENQPQHF

d_gene: .
j_gene: TRBJ2-1
v_gene: TRBV6-1
abundance: .
CDR3nt: TGTGCCAGCAGTGAGTTGCTTCCAATATCCTACAATGAGCAGTTCTTC
CDR3aa: CASSELLPISYNEQFF

d_gene: .
j_gene: TRBJ1-2
v_gene: TRBV6-1
abundance: .
CDR3nt: TGTGCCAGCAGTGAATATGTGAGCGACTATGGCTACACCTTC
CDR3aa: CASSEYVSDYGYTF

d_gene: TRBD2
j_gene: TRBJ2-7
v_gene: TRBV30
abundance: .
CDR3nt: TGTGCCTGGAGTCGCCTAGCGGCCGAGCAGTACTTC
CDR3aa: CAWSRLAAEQYF

d_gene: .
j_gene: TRBJ1-2
v_gene: TRBV19
abundance: .
CDR3nt: TGTGCCAGTCGCCAAGGTCGGCTCGACTATGGCTACACCTTC
CDR3aa: CASRQGRLDYGYTF

d_gene: .
j_gene: TRBJ2-1
v_gene: TRBV18
abundance: .
CDR3nt: TGTGCCAGCTCACCACAGTCCGAGCGGGAGCAGTTCTTC
CDR3aa: CASSPQSEREQFF

d_gene: .
j_gene: TRBJ2-3
v_gene: TRBV5-8
abundance: .
CDR3nt: TGTGCCAGCAGCTTGCCCCGGACAGACACAGATACGCAGTATTTT
CDR3aa: CASSLPRTDTDTQYF

d_gene: .
j_gene: TRBJ2-2
v_gene: TRBV25-1
abundance: .
CDR3nt: TGTGCCAGCAGGGGCGGATTCGCGAACACCGGGGAGCTGTTTTTT
CDR3aa: CASRGGFANTGELFF

d_gene: .
j_gene: TRBJ2-5
v_gene: TRBV18
abundance: .
CDR3nt: TGTGCCAGCTCACCACCGTTAAGGGAACAAGAGACCCAGTACTTC
CDR3aa: CASSPPLREQETQYF

d_gene: TRBD1
j_gene: TRBJ1-1
v_gene: TRBV11-2
abundance: .
CDR3nt: TGTGCCAGCAGCTTAGAGGACAGGGGGCGGTGGGGCACTGAAGCTTTCTTT
CDR3aa: CASSLEDRGRWGTEAFF

d_gene: .
j_gene: TRBJ2-7
v_gene: TRBV5-4
abundance: .
CDR3nt: TGTGCCAGCTCGGGGGTCGGTTCCGAGCAGTACTTC
CDR3aa: CASSGVGSEQYF

d_gene: .
j_gene: TRBJ1-1
v_gene: TRBV19
abundance: .
CDR3nt: TGTGCCAGTAGTTATTTGAACACTGAAGCTTTCTTT
CDR3aa: CASSYLNTEAFF

d_gene: .
j_gene: TRBJ2-5
v_gene: TRBV13
abundance: few
CDR3nt: TGTGCCAGCAGCTTAACAGAGACCCAGTACTTC
CDR3aa: CASSLTETQYF

d_gene: .
j_gene: TRBJ2-3
v_gene: TRBV9
abundance: few
CDR3nt: TGTGCCAGCAGCGTAGCTGGCACAGATACGCAGTATTTT
CDR3aa: CASSVAGTDTQYF

d_gene: .
j_gene: TRBJ1-1
v_gene: TRBV20-1
abundance: .
CDR3nt: TGCAGTTCCGACAGGAACACTGAAGCTTTCTTT
CDR3aa: CSSDRNTEAFF

d_gene: .
j_gene: TRBJ2-7
v_gene: TRBV20-1
abundance: .
CDR3nt: TGCAGTGCTTACCATGTCTCCGAGCAGTACTTC
CDR3aa: CSAYHVSEQYF

d_gene: TRBD2
j_gene: TRBJ2-5
v_gene: TRBV5-4
abundance: .
CDR3nt: TGTGCCAGCAGCTTGGTAGCGGGGGGCCTCCAGTACTTC
CDR3aa: CASSLVAGGLQYF

d_gene: .
j_gene: TRBJ1-3
v_gene: TRBV19
abundance: .
CDR3nt: TGTGCCAGTTCGGGGTTCTCTGGAAACACCATATATTTT
CDR3aa: CASSGFSGNTIYF

d_gene: .
j_gene: TRBJ2-1
v_gene: TRBV2
abundance: .
CDR3nt: TGTGCCAGCAGTGAACCCAGGGGTAACAATGAGCAGTTCTTC
CDR3aa: CASSEPRGNNEQFF

d_gene: .
j_gene: TRBJ1-1
v_gene: TRBV5-5
abundance: few
CDR3nt: TGTGCCAGCACCCTTGAGGGGCCGAACACTGAAGCTTTCTTT
CDR3aa: CASTLEGPNTEAFF

d_gene: TRBD1
j_gene: TRBJ2-5
v_gene: TRBV5-4
abundance: once
CDR3nt: TGTGCCAGCAGCACAGGGACAGGGTCGGGAGAGACCCAGTACTTC
CDR3aa: CASSTGTGSGETQYF

d_gene: .
j_gene: TRBJ2-7
v_gene: TRBV5-3
abundance: .
CDR3nt: TGTGCCAGAAGCTTGGGACCACCACCGTACGAGCAGTACTTC
CDR3aa: CARSLGPPPYEQYF

d_gene: .
j_gene: TRBJ1-2
v_gene: TRBV6-1
abundance: .
CDR3nt: TGTGCCAGCAGTGAAGGCTATGGCTACACCTTC
CDR3aa: CASSEGYGYTF

d_gene: .
j_gene: TRBJ2-7
v_gene: TRBV6-1
abundance: .
CDR3nt: TGTGCCAGCAGTCCACACGACTACGAGCAGTACTTC
CDR3aa: CASSPHDYEQYF

d_gene: .
j_gene: TRBJ2-1
v_gene: TRBV5-1
abundance: .
CDR3nt: TGCGCCAGCAGCCTGGACACCCTGGGGTATGAGCAGTTCTTC
CDR3aa: CASSLDTLGYEQFF

d_gene: TRBD2
j_gene: TRBJ2-3
v_gene: TRBV7-2
abundance: .
CDR3nt: TGTGCCAGCAGCTTAAGGGCTAGCGGGTCAGATACGCAGTATTTT
CDR3aa: CASSLRASGSDTQYF

d_gene: .
j_gene: TRBJ2-7
v_gene: TRBV9
abundance: .
CDR3nt: TGTGCCAGCAGCGTAGATGTGGGCAAAGCCTACGAGCAGTACTTC
CDR3aa: CASSVDVGKAYEQYF

d_gene: TRBD2
j_gene: TRBJ2-7
v_gene: TRBV5-4
abundance: .
CDR3nt: TGTGCCAGCAGCTTGGCGGGACTAGCGGGCGAGCAGTACTTC
CDR3aa: CASSLAGLAGEQYF

d_gene: .
j_gene: TRBJ1-1
v_gene: TRBV6-5
abundance: .
CDR3nt: TGTGCCAGCAGTTATACGGGGCCGAACACTGAAGCTTTCTTT
CDR3aa: CASSYTGPNTEAFF

d_gene: TRBD1
j_gene: TRBJ1-2
v_gene: TRBV5-4
abundance: .
CDR3nt: TGTGCCAGCAGCTTCTGGACAGGGGGCATCCCTGGCTACACCTTC
CDR3aa: CASSFWTGGIPGYTF

d_gene: TRBD1
j_gene: TRBJ1-2
v_gene: TRBV29-1
abundance: .
CDR3nt: TGCAGCGTTGAAAATCCCGGACAGGGGGCCGGTGGCTACACCTTC
CDR3aa: CSVENPGQGAGGYTF

d_gene: .
j_gene: TRBJ1-3
v_gene: TRBV27
abundance: .
CDR3nt: TGTGCCAGCAGTTTACAGGGTAGAAACACCATATATTTT
CDR3aa: CASSLQGRNTIYF

d_gene: .
j_gene: TRBJ2-7
v_gene: TRBV18
abundance: .
CDR3nt: TGTGCCAGCTCACCAGGAAGGGTCCCCTACGAGCAGTACTTC
CDR3aa: CASSPGRVPYEQYF